This TCR beta chain was sequenced during a study of T-cell reconstitution after alpha-beta-depleted transplantation in children. Regarding the study as a whole: Newly produced T cells mostly accounted for T-cell counts and diversity one year post-transplant.

Unique molecular identifiers were incorporated when the TCRbeta library was constructed. TCRdb reprocessed the PCR reads via MiXCR and lists one record per CDR3 protein. The sample includes 190,000 or so distinct CDR3 sequences, 6.3% of them seen just once. Germline values: CDR1 MNHEY, CDR2 SMNVEV (reference sequence). CDR3 length: 16 amino acids. V was pared by 8 bases and J by 4 bases, with 21 bases between. This clonotype was observed many times. Its specificity is unknown. V usage is TRBV27 and J usage is TRBJ2-1; D ambiguous. The receptor was derived from a girl under two years old with combined immunodeficiency, due to receive a stem cell transplant. Sequencing was performed on PBMCs, taken before TCRalphabeta/CD19-depleted stem cell transplant. Here the CDR3 DNA reads TGTGCCAGCTACAGTAGCCCGAACGTCCTGTACAATGAGCAGTTCTTC. Residues: CASYSSPNVLYNEQFF.